This T cell receptor (beta chain) was recorded in a study of blood T cell repertoires in COVID-19. This clone was seen a handful of times. The protocol was immunoSEQ multiplex PCR, while the TCRdb copy is restricted to in-frame clones and leaves out a portion. This sample has 100,000 to 110,000 clones, with approximately 81% found just once. The J segment lost 6 bases and the V segment lost 1 base, leaving 5 bases of the junction unmatched. Germline CDR1 is SGHVS and CDR2 is FQNEAQ. The CDR3 sequence is 16 residues long. The sample consisted of peripheral blood. This receptor was taken from a human donor in a cohort sampled during active COVID-19. The chain recombines TRBV7-8 with TRBJ2-2, with 10 bases that match TRBD2. The CDR3 loop is CASSLGGLALAGELFF. In DNA, the CDR3 is TGTGCCAGCAGCTTAGGGGGACTAGCGTTAGCCGGGGAGCTGTTTTTT.